Presented here are 27 T cell receptor beta chains from one specimen sequenced in a study of identical twins. TCRdb reanalysed the 5' RACE reads using MiXCR and keeps one entry per CDR3 protein. The data hold 450,000 to 650,000 distinct CDR3 sequences, with over 8.5% observed a single time. These same data were also listed under a study on yellow fever vaccine responses in identical twins.

The sequenced sample consisted of PBMCs. The source of these receptors is a woman between 18 and 29 years old in good health.

This clonotype was seen a few times. This chain joins TRBV6-6 and TRBJ1-6, with D tentatively TRBD1 (6 bases). This CDR3 is 13 amino acids long. V lost 5 bases and J lost 8, with 10 bases in between. Germline V gene lookup returns CDR1 MNHNY and CDR2 SVGAGI (reference sequence). The DNA for the CDR3 is TGTGCCAGCAGTGCTCGACAGGATTCACCCCTCCACTTT. Residues: CASSARQDSPLHF.

This clonotype came up a few times. This rearrangement joins TRBV10-3 to TRBJ1-2, with 11 bases fitting TRBD1. This CDR3 has 16 residues. Germline V gives CDR1 ENHRY, CDR2 SYGVKD. The trim removed 1 base at V and 4 bases at J, leaving 5 bases unmatched. The CDR3 DNA follows: TGTGCCATCAGTGAGTTCGGACAGGGGGCTCCCTATGGCTACACCTTC. This codes for CAISEFGQGAPYGYTF.

This clonotype has only a few counts. This rearrangement joins TRBV25-1 to TRBJ2-1; D gene unclear. Germline V lookup: CDR1 MGHDK, CDR2 SYGVNS. The CDR3 runs 16 residues. The V end lost 1 base, the J end lost 8 bases, and 18 bases lay between the germline ends. CDR3 coding DNA: TGTGCCAGCAGTGAATCCGTAAGCTTCCCGCATCATGAGCAGTTCTTC. Translation: CASSESVSFPHHEQFF.

The chain carries TRBV19 and TRBJ2-6, with D possibly matching TRBD1 (8 bases). Between the trimmed V and J ends, which lost 8 bases and 1 base, there was a span of 12 bases. The germline V gene has CDR1 LNHDA and CDR2 SQIVND (reference sequence). This CDR3 contains 15 residues. The CDR3 DNA reads TGTGCCAGTGGACAGGGAGGGTCTGGGGCCAACGTCCTGACTTTC. Residues: CASGQGGSGANVLTF.

The gene calls are TRBV20-1 and TRBJ2-3; 7 bases map to TRBD2. Germline V gene data show CDR1 as DFQATT and CDR2 as SNEGSKA (reference sequence). The J segment lost 1 base and the V segment lost 2 bases, leaving 9 bases of the junction unmatched. This CDR3 has 16 residues. The CDR3 sequence is CSARKQSGARTDTQYF. CDR3 in DNA: TGCAGTGCTAGAAAGCAAAGCGGGGCCCGCACAGATACGCAGTATTTT.

The J gene is TRBJ2-3, the V gene TRBV28; D unresolved. This CDR3 has 13 amino acids. Germline loops: CDR1 MDHEN, CDR2 SYDVKM. Trimming removed 3 bases from V and 6 bases from J, with 10 bases in between. The CDR3 is CASSFSMLDTQYF. The CDR3 nucleotides are TGTGCCAGCAGTTTTAGTATGTTGGATACGCAGTATTTT.

The V and J genes are TRBV9 and TRBJ2-7; D remains ambiguous. Per the germline V gene, CDR1 is SGDLS and CDR2 is YYNGEE. CDR3 length equals 14 residues. V was shortened by 4 bases and J by 0 bases, with 11 bases between the two germline ends. In nucleotides, the CDR3 is TGTGCCAGCAGCCTGGGCGCGGACTCCTACGAGCAGTACTTC. Its translation: CASSLGADSYEQYF.

This clonotype was observed a few times. The J gene is TRBJ2-2, the V gene TRBV7-8; no firm D call. V gave up 5 bases and J gave up 4 bases, with 20 bases separating them. The CDR3 loop spans 17 amino acids. In germline, CDR1 is SGHVS, CDR2 FQNEAQ. CDR3 sequence: CASSAETKALITGELFF. CDR3 sequence (DNA): TGTGCCAGCAGCGCAGAGACCAAGGCACTAATCACCGGGGAGCTGTTTTTT.

The table lists this clonotype with many counts. The genes are TRBV4-3 and TRBJ2-4; 9 bases match TRBD1. CDR3 size: 14 residues. The germline V gene has CDR1 LGHNA and CDR2 YSLEER. V dropped 4 bases and J dropped 11; count of bases not matched to a gene: 9. CDR3 DNA sequence: TGCGCCAGCAGCCCGACAGGGGGAGGGGGTCTTCAGTACTTC. This translates into CASSPTGGGGLQYF.

This clonotype has a count of ten or more. V usage is TRBV7-9 and J usage is TRBJ1-1, with D unresolved. The CDR3 length is 13 residues. Germline V gene lookup returns CDR1 SEHNR and CDR2 FQNEAQ (reference sequence). V lost 4 bases to trimming and J lost 1 base, with 7 bases between them. The CDR3 reads CASSSQQNTEAFF. Written as DNA, the CDR3 is TGTGCCAGCAGCTCACAGCAGAACACTGAAGCTTTCTTT.

J is TRBJ2-2 and V is TRBV29-1; D gene unclear. The germline V gene has CDR1 SQVTM and CDR2 ANQGSEA. The CDR3 is 13 amino acids. V was trimmed by 4 bases and J by 2 bases, leaving 8 bases between them. The CDR3 sequence is CSVVKANTGELFF. CDR3 DNA sequence: TGCAGCGTTGTCAAAGCAAACACCGGGGAGCTGTTTTTT.

This rearrangement joins TRBV2 to TRBJ1-2; TRBD1 aligns across 7 bases. The J segment lost 4 bases and the V segment lost 6 bases, leaving 8 bases of the junction unmatched. The germline V gene has CDR1 SNHLY and CDR2 FYNNEI. This CDR3 is 14 amino acids long. The DNA of the CDR3 is TGTGCCAGCAGGGTACAGGGGACCCTCTATGGCTACACCTTC. This gives the protein CASRVQGTLYGYTF.

This clonotype was detected a few times. This chain uses TRBV6-2 or TRBV6-3 with TRBJ2-1, with 8 positions matching TRBD2. This CDR3 has 14 amino acids. The germline CDR1 and CDR2 sequences are MNHEY and SVGEGT. V trimming: 5 bases; J trimming: 4 bases; junction bases outside the gene matches: 4. DNA for the CDR3: TGTGCCAGCAGTGATCCGGGGGGGTACAATGAGCAGTTCTTC. Protein: CASSDPGGYNEQFF.

CDR3: CASSRTPANTGELFF. The CDR3 bases are TGTGCCAGCAGCCGAACCCCGGCCAACACCGGGGAGCTGTTTTTT. The chain links TRBV7-9 to TRBJ2-2, with unresolved D. CDR3 length equals 15 residues. The germline V gene encodes CDR1 SEHNR and CDR2 FQNEAQ (reference sequence). Between the trimmed V and J ends, which lost 5 bases and 2 bases, there was a span of 12 bases.

This clonotype was seen many times. The chain couples TRBV29-1 to TRBJ2-4, with D tentatively TRBD1 or TRBD2 (5 bases each). V lost 3 bases and J 6 bases, leaving 12 bases between the germline ends. Per the germline V gene, CDR1 is SQVTM and CDR2 is ANQGSEA. The CDR3 consists of 13 residues. This chain's CDR3 is CSVDKGPGNIQYF. The CDR3 region has the DNA TGCAGCGTTGACAAGGGACCGGGAAACATTCAGTACTTC. Based on the CDR3 plus reference TRBV29-1 and TRBJ2-4, the full variable domain is SAVISQKPSRDICQRGTSLTIQCQVDSQVTMMFWYRQQPGQSLTLIATANQGSEATYESGFVIDKFPISRPNLTFSTLTVSNMSPEDSSIYLCSVDKGPGNIQYFGAGTRLSVL.

The chain uses TRBV10-3 and TRBJ1-1, with D perhaps TRBD1 (5 bases). CDR1 and CDR2 from the germline V gene are ENHRY and SYGVKD. V gave up 6 bases and J gave up 4 bases, with 12 bases separating them. The CDR3 extends over 13 amino acids. This CDR3 reads CAISKGQATEAFF. The CDR3 coding sequence is TGTGCCATCAGCAAGGGGCAGGCCACTGAAGCTTTCTTT.

The CDR3 sequence is CASSVSSGSIDEQFF. The CDR3 DNA reads TGTGCCAGCAGTGTCTCTAGCGGGAGTATAGATGAGCAGTTCTTC. V usage is TRBV2 and J usage is TRBJ2-1; 10 positions agree with TRBD2. CDR1 and CDR2 (germline): SNHLY, FYNNEI. V was pared by 4 bases and J by 8 bases, with 8 bases of the junction left unmatched. The CDR3 is 15 amino acids.

This clonotype was counted a few times. The CDR3 region has the DNA TGTGCCAGCAGCACGACAGGGGATTCACCCCTCCACTTT. It is translated as CASSTTGDSPLHF. The V call is TRBV12-3 or TRBV12-4, the J call TRBJ1-6, with 8 bases aligning to TRBD1. The V gene end was trimmed by 6 bases and the J gene end by 8 bases; junction bases not matched to a gene: 3. The CDR3 has 13 residues.

This chain connects TRBV24-1 to TRBJ2-1, with D possibly matching TRBD1 (6 bases). The CDR3 length is 16 residues. Germline CDR1 reads KGHDR; CDR2 reads SFDVKD. Trimming removed 8 bases from V and 3 bases from J, with 19 bases in between. The CDR3 DNA reads TGTGCCACCATCACAGGGATTGTTAGAAGCTACAATGAGCAGTTCTTC. This encodes CATITGIVRSYNEQFF.

The chain recombines TRBV20-1 with TRBJ1-5; D is unresolved. CDR1 and CDR2 from the germline V gene are DFQATT and SNEGSKA (reference sequence). Trimming took off 3 bases at V and 6 bases at J, with 6 bases between the two ends. The CDR3 totals 11 residues. CDR3 sequence reads: CSASLGQPQHF. The CDR3 DNA reads as TGCAGTGCTAGTCTGGGTCAGCCCCAGCATTTT.

This clonotype showed up many times. CDR3 residues: CASGDTGELFF. The DNA for the CDR3 is TGTGCCAGCGGGGACACCGGGGAGCTGTTTTTT. The genes are TRBV6-5 and TRBJ2-2; unclear D gene. This CDR3 has 11 residues. Trimming pared 8 bases from V and 3 bases from J, leaving 4 bases between. The germline V gene encodes CDR1 MNHEY and CDR2 SVGAGI.

This clonotype was counted at least ten times. V is TRBV5-1 and J is TRBJ2-5; 8 bases match TRBD2. Losses at the gene ends were 3 bases for V and 3 bases for J; bases not matched to a gene: 7. This CDR3 has 15 amino acids. CDR1 and CDR2 (germline): SGHRS, YFSETQ. CDR3 sequence: CASSSAGTRKETQYF. CDR3 DNA: TGCGCCAGCAGCTCTGCCGGGACTAGGAAAGAGACCCAGTACTTC.

V gene TRBV5-6 combines with J gene TRBJ2-3; weak D call: TRBD2 (7 bases). CDR1 is SGHDT, CDR2 YYEEEE, per germline. This CDR3 region has 16 residues. The V gene lost 0 bases and the J gene lost 1 base, with 12 bases spanning the gap. CDR3 nucleotide sequence: TGTGCCAGCAGCTTGGGGGGGGGCTGGGGCACAGATACGCAGTATTTT. Residues: CASSLGGGWGTDTQYF.

This clonotype showed up just a few times. CDR3 sequence (DNA): TGTGCCAGCAGTTTCCCCCCTGGGTACGAGCAGTACTTC. This codes for CASSFPPGYEQYF. J is TRBJ2-7 and V is TRBV27; D gene unclear. The germline gives CDR1 MNHEY, CDR2 SMNVEV (reference sequence). This CDR3 spans 13 amino acids. V was trimmed by 3 bases and J by 4 bases, leaving 10 bases between them.

The chain joins TRBV11-2 to TRBJ1-1; D gene ambiguous. The germline V and J ends were trimmed by 6 bases and 0 bases, with 11 bases remaining between them. The germline V gene has CDR1 SGHAT and CDR2 FQNNGV. The CDR3 has 14 residues. CDR3 sequence reads: CASREMTVNTEAFF. The CDR3 DNA reads as TGTGCCAGCAGAGAGATGACGGTGAACACTGAAGCTTTCTTT.

This clonotype was counted at least ten times. The chain is built from TRBV4-1 and TRBJ1-5, with D perhaps matching TRBD1 (5 bases). Germline V CDR1 and CDR2: MGHRA, YSYEKL. With 5 bases removed from V and 4 bases from J, the gap between germline ends came to 18 bases. This CDR3 comprises 16 residues. The CDR3 DNA follows: TGCGCCAGCAGCTCCAGGGCCCCCCAAGGAAATCAGCCCCAGCATTTT. The encoded protein is CASSSRAPQGNQPQHF.

This clonotype was detected many times. The rearrangement joins TRBV4-3 to TRBJ2-3, with D perhaps assigned TRBD1 or TRBD2 (5 bases each). CDR3 size: 14 residues. Between the trimmed V and J ends, which lost 0 bases and 2 bases, there was a span of 6 bases. Germline-derived CDR1 and CDR2 are LGHNA and YSLEER. Written as DNA, the CDR3 is TGCGCCAGCAGCCAAGACGGGGCCACAGATACGCAGTATTTT. It codes for CASSQDGATDTQYF.